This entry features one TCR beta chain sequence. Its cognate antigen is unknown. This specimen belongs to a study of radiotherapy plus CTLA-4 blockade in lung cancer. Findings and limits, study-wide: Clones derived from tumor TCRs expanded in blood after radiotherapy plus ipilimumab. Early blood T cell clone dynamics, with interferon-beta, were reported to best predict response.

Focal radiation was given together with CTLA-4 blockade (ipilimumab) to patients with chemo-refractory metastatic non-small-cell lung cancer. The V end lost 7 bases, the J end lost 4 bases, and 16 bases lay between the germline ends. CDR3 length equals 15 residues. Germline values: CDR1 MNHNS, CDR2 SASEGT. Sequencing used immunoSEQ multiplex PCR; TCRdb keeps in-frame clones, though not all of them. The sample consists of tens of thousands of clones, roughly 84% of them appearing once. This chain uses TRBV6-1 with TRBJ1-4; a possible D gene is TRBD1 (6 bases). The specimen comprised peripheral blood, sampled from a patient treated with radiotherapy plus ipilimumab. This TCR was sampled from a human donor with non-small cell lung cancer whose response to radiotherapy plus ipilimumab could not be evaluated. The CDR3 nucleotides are TGTGCCAGCAAGCCGAGGACAGCCTTTAATGAAAAACTGTTTTTT. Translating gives CASKPRTAFNEKLFF.